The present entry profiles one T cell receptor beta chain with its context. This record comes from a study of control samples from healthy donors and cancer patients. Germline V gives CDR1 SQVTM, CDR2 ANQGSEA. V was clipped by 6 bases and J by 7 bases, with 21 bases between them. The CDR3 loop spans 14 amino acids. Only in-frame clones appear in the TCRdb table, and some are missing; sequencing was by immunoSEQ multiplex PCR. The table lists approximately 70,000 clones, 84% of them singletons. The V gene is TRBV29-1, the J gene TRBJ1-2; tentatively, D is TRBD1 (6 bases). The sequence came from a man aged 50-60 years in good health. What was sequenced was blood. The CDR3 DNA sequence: TGCAGCGTCCTACCCGGGGGGCGCCTGGGTGGCTACACCTTC. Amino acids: CSVLPGGRLGGYTF.